The 5 T cell receptor beta chains in this list originate from one sample, sequenced in a study of blood T cells in healthy people across ages. Combining a sample-barcoded 5' primer with a J-beta primer mix, a second PCR ran for 7 to 11 cycles. Each CDR3 protein gets one entry after TCRdb re-called the 5' RACE reads with MiXCR. Here the sample spans about a million distinct CDR3 sequences, around 46% being singletons. The sequenced sample was blood. The receptors shown here come from a man aged 25 to 40 in good health.

This clonotype has more than one count but fewer than ten. V is TRBV7-2 and J is TRBJ2-1; 11 nucleotides align to TRBD2. The CDR3 is made up of 17 amino acids. CDR1 and CDR2 (germline): SGHTA, FQGNSA. V was pared by 2 bases and J by 4 bases, with 7 bases of the junction left unmatched. CDR3 in DNA: TGTGCCAGCAGCTTATTGATTAGCGGGGGGGTATACAATGAGCAGTTCTTC. Translation: CASSLLISGGVYNEQFF.

This clonotype was observed at least ten times. The CDR3 protein is CASSSLEAYGYTF. The CDR3 DNA follows: TGTGCCAGCAGCTCCCTCGAAGCATATGGCTACACCTTC. This sequence joins TRBV11-1 and TRBJ1-2, with unresolved D. Per germline, CDR1 SGHAT and CDR2 FQDESV (reference sequence). This CDR3 contains 13 residues. V lost 4 bases, J lost 5 bases, and 11 bases lay in between. The whole variable domain, filled in from reference TRBV11-1 and TRBJ1-2, reads EAEVAQSPRYKITEKSQAVAFWCDPISGHATLYWYRQILGQGPELLVQFQDESVVDDSQLPKDRFSAERLKGVDSTLKIQPAELGDSAMYLCASSSLEAYGYTFGSGTRLTVV.

This sequence joins TRBV7-9 and TRBJ2-2; 10 nucleotides align to TRBD1. The CDR3 totals 17 residues. The trim removed 7 bases at V and 5 bases at J, leaving 13 bases unmatched. Germline values: CDR1 SEHNR, CDR2 FQNEAQ (reference sequence). CDR3 sequence reads: CASTRQATGGITGELFF. CDR3 nucleotides: TGTGCCAGCACCCGCCAGGCGACAGGGGGCATAACCGGGGAGCTGTTTTTT.

The CDR3: CASRSGGSNQPQHF. The CDR3 region has the DNA TGTGCCAGCCGATCGGGCGGAAGCAATCAGCCCCAGCATTTT. J is TRBJ1-5 and V is TRBV12-3 or TRBV12-4; D gene unclear. The CDR3 consists of 14 residues. Trimming pared 8 bases from V and 1 base from J, leaving 12 bases between.

The V and J genes are TRBV5-1 and TRBJ2-7; D might be TRBD2 (6 bases). The CDR3 totals 13 residues. V lost 4 bases and J lost 6, with 14 bases in between. Germline CDR1 is SGHRS and CDR2 is YFSETQ. CDR3 in amino acids: CASSLRDSPEQYF. The CDR3 region has the DNA TGCGCCAGCAGCCTCAGGGACTCCCCCGAGCAGTACTTC.